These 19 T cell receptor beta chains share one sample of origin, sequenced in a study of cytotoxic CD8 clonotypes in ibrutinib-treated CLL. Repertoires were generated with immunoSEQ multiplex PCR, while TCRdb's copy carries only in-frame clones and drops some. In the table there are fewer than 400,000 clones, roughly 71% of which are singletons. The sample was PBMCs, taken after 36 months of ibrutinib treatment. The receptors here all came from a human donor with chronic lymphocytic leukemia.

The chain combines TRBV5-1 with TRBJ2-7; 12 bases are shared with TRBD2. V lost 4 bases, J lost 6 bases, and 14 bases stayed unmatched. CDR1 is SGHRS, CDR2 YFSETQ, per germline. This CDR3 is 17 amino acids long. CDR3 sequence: CASSPIGTSGGWGEQYF. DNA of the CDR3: TGCGCCAGCAGCCCGATTGGCACTAGCGGGGGGTGGGGCGAGCAGTACTTC.

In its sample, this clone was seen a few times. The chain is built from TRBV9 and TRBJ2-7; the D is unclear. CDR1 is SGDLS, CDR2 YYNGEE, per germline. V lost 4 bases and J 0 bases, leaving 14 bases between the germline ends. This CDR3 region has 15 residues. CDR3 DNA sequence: TGTGCCAGCAGCCCTACTGGCTTAAGCTCCTACGAGCAGTACTTC. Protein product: CASSPTGLSSYEQYF.

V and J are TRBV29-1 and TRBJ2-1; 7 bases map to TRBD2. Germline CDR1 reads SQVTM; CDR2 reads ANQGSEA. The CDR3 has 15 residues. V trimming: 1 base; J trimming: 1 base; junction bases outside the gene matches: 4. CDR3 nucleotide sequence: TGCAGCGTTGAAGGGAACGGGGGGTCCTACAATGAGCAGTTCTTC. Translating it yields CSVEGNGGSYNEQFF.

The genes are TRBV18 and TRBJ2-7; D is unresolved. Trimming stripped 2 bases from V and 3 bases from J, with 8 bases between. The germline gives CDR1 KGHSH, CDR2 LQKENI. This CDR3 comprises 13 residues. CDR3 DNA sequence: TGTGCCAGCTCACCAGAGTCGGACTACGAGCAGTACTTC. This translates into CASSPESDYEQYF.

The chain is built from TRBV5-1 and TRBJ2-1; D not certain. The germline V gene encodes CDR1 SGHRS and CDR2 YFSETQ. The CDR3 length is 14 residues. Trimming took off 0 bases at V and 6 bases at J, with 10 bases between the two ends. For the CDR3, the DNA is TGCGCCAGCAGCTTGGAGGCCAGCCGCAATGAGCAGTTCTTC. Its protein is CASSLEASRNEQFF.

The chain's CDR3 is CASSQDSGGYEQYF. In nucleotides, the CDR3 is TGCGCCAGCAGCCAAGATTCAGGGGGTTACGAGCAGTACTTC. The chain joins TRBV4-1 to TRBJ2-7; TRBD1 matches 7 bases. The CDR3 consists of 14 residues. Looked up from germline, CDR1 is MGHRA and CDR2 is YSYEKL. J was trimmed by 4 bases and V by 0 bases; bases with no gene match: 3.

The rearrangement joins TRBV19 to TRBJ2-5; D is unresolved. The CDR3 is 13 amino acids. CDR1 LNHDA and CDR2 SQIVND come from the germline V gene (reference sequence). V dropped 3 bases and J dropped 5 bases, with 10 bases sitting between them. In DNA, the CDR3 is TGTGCCAGTAGTATTAGGGATTCCGAGACCCAGTACTTC. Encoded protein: CASSIRDSETQYF.

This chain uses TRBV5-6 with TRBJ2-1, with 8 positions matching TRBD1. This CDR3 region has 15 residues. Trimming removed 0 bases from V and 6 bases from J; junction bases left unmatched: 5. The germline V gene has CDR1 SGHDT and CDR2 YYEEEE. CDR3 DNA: TGTGCCAGCAGCTTGGGGACAGGGCGTTTCAATGAGCAGTTCTTC. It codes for CASSLGTGRFNEQFF.

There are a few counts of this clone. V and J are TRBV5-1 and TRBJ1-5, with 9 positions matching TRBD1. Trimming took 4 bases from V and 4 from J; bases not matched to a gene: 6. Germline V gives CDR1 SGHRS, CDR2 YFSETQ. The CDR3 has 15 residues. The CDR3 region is CASSATGGLNQPQHF. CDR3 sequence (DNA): TGCGCCAGCAGCGCAACAGGGGGCCTTAATCAGCCCCAGCATTTT.

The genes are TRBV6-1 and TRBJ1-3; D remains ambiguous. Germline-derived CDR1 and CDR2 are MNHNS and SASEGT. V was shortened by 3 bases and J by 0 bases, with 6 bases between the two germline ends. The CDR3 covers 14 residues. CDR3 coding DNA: TGTGCCAGCAGTGAGGTGGGCTCTGGAAACACCATATATTTT. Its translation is CASSEVGSGNTIYF.

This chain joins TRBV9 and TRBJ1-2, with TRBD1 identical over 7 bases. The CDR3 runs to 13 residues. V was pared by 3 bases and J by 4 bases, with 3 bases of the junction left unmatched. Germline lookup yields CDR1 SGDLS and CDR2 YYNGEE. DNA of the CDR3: TGTGCCAGCAGCGGAAGGGGGCTCTATGGCTACACCTTC. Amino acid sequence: CASSGRGLYGYTF.

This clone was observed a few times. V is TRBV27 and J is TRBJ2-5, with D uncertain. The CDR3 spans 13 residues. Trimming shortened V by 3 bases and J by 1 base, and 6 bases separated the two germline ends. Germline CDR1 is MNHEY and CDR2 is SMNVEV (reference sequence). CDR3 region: CASSFNRQETQYF. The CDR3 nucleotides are TGTGCCAGCAGTTTTAATCGCCAAGAGACCCAGTACTTC.

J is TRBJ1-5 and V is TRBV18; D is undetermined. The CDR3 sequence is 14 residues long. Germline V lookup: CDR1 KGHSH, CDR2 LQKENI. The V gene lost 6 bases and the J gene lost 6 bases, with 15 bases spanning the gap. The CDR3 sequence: CASSPSQEGQPQHF. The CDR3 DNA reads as TGTGCCAGCTCGCCCTCCCAAGAGGGTCAGCCCCAGCATTTT.

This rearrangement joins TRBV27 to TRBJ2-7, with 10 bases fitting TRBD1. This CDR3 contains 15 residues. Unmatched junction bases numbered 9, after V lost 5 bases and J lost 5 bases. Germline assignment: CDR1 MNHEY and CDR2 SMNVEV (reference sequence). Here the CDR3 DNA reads TGTGCCAGCAGTGGACCGGGACAGGGGTCCAACGAGCAGTACTTC. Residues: CASSGPGQGSNEQYF.

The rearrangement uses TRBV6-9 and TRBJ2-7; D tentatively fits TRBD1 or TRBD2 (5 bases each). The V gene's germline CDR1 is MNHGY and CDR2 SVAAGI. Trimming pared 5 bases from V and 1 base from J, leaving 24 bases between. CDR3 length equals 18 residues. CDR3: CASSQSIIPGRLSYEQYF. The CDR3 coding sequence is TGTGCCAGCAGTCAATCGATTATCCCGGGACGGTTGTCCTACGAGCAGTACTTC.

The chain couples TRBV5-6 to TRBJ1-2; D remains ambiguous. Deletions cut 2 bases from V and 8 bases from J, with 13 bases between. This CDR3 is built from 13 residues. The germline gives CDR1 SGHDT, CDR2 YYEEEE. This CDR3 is CASSLRPGWGYTF. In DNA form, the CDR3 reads TGTGCCAGCAGCTTACGGCCCGGCTGGGGCTACACCTTC.

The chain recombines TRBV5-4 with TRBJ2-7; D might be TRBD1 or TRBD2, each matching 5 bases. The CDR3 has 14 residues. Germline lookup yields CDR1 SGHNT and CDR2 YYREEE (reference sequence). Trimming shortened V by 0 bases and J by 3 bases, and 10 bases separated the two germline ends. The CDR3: CASSLEGTGYEQYF. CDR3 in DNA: TGTGCCAGCAGCTTGGAAGGGACGGGCTACGAGCAGTACTTC.

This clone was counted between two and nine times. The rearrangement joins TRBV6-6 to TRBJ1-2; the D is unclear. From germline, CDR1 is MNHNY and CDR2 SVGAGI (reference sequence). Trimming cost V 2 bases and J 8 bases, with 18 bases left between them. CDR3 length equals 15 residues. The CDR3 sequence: CASSYRAVLLRGYTF. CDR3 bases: TGTGCCAGCAGTTACAGGGCAGTGCTTCTACGGGGCTACACCTTC.

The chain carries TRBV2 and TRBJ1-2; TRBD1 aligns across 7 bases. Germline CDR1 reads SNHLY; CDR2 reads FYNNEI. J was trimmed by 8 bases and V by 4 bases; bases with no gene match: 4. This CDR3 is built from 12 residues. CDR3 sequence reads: CASSVTGEGYTF. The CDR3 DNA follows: TGTGCCAGCAGTGTTACAGGGGAAGGCTACACCTTC.